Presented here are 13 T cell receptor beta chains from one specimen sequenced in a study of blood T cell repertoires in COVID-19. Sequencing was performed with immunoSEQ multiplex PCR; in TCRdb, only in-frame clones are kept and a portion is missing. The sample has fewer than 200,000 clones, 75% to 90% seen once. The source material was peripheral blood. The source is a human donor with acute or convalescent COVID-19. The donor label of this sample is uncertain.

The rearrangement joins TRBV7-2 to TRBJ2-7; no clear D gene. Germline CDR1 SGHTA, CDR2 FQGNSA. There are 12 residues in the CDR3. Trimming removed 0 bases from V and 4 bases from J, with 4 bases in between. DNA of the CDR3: TGTGCCAGCAGCTTAGCCCAATACGAGCAGTACTTC. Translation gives CASSLAQYEQYF.

DNA of the CDR3: TGTGCCAGCTCACCAACAGGGTCGTGGGAGCAGTACTTC. Encoded protein: CASSPTGSWEQYF. The chain has TRBV18 and TRBJ2-7; TRBD1 is a possible D gene (6 bases). Trimming pared 2 bases from V and 7 bases from J, leaving 12 bases between. Germline assignment: CDR1 KGHSH and CDR2 LQKENI. This CDR3 has 13 amino acids.

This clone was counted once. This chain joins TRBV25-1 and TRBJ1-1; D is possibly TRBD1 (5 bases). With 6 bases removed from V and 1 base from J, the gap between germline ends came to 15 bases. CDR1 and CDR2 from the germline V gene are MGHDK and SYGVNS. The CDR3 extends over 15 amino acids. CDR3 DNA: TGTGCCAGCAGCGTGAGTGGGGGGTCGAACACTGAAGCTTTCTTT. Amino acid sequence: CASSVSGGSNTEAFF.

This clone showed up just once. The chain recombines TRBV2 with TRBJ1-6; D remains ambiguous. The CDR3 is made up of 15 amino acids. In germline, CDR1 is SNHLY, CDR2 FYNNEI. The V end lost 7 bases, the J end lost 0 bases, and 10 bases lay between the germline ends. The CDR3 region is CASKAGSSYNSPLHF. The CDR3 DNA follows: TGTGCCAGCAAGGCGGGGAGCTCCTATAATTCACCCCTCCACTTT.

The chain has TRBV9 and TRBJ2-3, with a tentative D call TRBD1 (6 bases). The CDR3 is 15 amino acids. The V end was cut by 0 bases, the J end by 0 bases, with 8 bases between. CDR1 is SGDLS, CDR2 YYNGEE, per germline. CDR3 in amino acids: CASSVVTGSTDTQYF. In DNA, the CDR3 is TGTGCCAGCAGCGTAGTGACAGGTAGCACAGATACGCAGTATTTT.

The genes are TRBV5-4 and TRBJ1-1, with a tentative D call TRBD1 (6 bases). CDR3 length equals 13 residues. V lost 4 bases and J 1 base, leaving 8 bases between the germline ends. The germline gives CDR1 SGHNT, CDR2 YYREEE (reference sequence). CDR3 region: CASSQDRNTEAFF. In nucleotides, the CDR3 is TGTGCCAGCAGCCAGGACAGGAACACTGAAGCTTTCTTT. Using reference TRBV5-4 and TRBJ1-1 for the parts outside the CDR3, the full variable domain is ETGVTQSPTHLIKTRGQQVTLRCSSQSGHNTVSWYQQALGQGPQFIFQYYREEENGRGNFPPRFSGLQFPNYSSELNVNALELDDSALYLCASSQDRNTEAFFGQGTRLTVV.

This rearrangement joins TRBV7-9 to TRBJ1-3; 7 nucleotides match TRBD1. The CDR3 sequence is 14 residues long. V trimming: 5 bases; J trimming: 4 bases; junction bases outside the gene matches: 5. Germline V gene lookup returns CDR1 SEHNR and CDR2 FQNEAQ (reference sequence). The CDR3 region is CASSPPGQGNTIYF. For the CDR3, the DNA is TGTGCCAGCAGCCCTCCGGGACAGGGAAACACCATATATTTT.

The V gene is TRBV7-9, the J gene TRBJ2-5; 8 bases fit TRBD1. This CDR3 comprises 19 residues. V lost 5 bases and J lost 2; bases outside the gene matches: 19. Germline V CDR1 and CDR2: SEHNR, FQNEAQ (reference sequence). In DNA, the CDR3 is TGTGCCAGCAGCCCCTACTCTAGGCCGGGACAGGAGGGGCAAGAGACCCAGTACTTC. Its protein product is CASSPYSRPGQEGQETQYF.

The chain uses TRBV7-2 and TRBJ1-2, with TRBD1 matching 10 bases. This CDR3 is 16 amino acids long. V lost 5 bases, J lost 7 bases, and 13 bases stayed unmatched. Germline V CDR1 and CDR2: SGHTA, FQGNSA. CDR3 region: CASSPRLPGTGAGYTF. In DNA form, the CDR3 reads TGTGCCAGCAGCCCAAGACTACCCGGGACAGGGGCTGGCTACACCTTC. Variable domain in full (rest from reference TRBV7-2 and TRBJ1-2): GAGVSQSPSNKVTEKGKDVELRCDPISGHTALYWYRQSLGQGLEFLIYFQGNSAPDKSGLPSDRFSAERTGGSVSTLTIQRTQQEDSAVYLCASSPRLPGTGAGYTFGSGTRLTVV.

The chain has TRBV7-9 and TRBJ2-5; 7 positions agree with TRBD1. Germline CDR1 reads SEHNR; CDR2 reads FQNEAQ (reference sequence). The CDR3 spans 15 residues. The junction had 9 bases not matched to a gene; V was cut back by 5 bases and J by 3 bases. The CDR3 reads CASSPPKDREETQYF. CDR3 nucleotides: TGTGCCAGCAGCCCACCGAAAGACAGGGAAGAGACCCAGTACTTC.

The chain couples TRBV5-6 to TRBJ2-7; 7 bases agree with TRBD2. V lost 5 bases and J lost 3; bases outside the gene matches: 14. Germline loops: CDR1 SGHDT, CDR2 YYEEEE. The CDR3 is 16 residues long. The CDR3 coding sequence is TGTGCCAGCAGTTTAAGATCGACAGCGGGGTTCTACGAGCAGTACTTC. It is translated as CASSLRSTAGFYEQYF.

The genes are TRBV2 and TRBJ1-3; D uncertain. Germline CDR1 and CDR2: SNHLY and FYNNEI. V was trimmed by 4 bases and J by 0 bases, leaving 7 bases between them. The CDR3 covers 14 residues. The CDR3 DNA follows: TGTGCCAGCAGTGTAGAGGGCTCTGGAAACACCATATATTTT. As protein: CASSVEGSGNTIYF. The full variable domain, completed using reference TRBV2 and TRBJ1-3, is EPEVTQTPSHQVTQMGQEVILRCVPISNHLYFYWYRQILGQKVEFLVSFYNNEISEKSEIFDDQFSVERPDGSNFTLKIRSTKLEDSAMYFCASSVEGSGNTIYFGEGSWLTVV.

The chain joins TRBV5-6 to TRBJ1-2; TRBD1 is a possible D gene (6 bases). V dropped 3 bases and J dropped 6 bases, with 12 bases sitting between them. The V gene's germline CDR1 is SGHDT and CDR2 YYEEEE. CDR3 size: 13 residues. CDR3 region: CASSWGQEDGYTF. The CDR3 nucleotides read TGTGCCAGCAGCTGGGGGCAGGAGGATGGCTACACCTTC.